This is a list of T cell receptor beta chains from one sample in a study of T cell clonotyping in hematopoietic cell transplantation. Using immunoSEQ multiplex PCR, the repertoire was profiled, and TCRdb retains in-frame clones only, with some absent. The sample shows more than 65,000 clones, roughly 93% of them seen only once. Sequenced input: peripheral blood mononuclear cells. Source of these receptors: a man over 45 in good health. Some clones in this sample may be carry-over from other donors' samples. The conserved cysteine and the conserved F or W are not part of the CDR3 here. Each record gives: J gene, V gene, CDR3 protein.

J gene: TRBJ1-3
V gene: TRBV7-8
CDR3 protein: ASSLLAGGSGNTIY

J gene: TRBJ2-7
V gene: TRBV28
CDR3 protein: ASSLFRGGYEQY

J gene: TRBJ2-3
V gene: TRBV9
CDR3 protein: ASSVGPHTDTQY

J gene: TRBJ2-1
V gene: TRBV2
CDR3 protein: ASRLPPGQGYNEQF

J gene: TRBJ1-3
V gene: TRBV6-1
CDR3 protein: ASRPGQAPDTIY

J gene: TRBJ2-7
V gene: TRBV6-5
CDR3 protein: ASGNDRVSYEQY

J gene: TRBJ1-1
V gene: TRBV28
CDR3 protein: ASSFSQGTEAF

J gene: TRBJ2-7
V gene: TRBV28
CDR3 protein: ATTTGAPQGQY

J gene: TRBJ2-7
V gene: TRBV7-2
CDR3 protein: ASSLVQGRWGEQY

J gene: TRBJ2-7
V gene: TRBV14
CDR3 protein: ASSQGTGAYEQY

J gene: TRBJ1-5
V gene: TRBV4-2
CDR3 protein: ASSQEGGISNQPQH

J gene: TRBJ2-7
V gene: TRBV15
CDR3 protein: ATSTLAGGSYEQY

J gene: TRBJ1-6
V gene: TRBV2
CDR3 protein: ASRGRLDSPLH

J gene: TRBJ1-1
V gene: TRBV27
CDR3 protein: ASSRMFGWSETEAF

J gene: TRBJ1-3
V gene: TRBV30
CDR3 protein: AWTTSGSSKGNTIY

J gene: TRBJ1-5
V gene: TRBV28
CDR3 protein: ASMGQGGWPQH

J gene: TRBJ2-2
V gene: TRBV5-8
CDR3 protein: ANTGTANTGELF

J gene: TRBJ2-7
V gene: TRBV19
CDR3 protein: ASSTGTGGVSLPYEQY

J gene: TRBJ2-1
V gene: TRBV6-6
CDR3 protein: ASSYSGPGGKHEQF

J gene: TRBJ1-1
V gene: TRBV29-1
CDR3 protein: SVSFGGMNTEAF

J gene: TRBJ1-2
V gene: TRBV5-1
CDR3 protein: ASSLGDGSYGYT

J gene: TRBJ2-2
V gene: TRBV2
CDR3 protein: ASILRSGENANTGELF

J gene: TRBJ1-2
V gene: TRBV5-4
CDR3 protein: ASSLAGNGGYT

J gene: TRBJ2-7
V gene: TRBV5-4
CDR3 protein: ASSPGGDGEQY

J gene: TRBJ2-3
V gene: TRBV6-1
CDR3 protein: ASSGPLGGGTDTQY

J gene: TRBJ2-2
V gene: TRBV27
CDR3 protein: ASSLVSGGLENTGELF

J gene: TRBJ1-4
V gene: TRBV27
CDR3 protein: ASSLPGGEKLF

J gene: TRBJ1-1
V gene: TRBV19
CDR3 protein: ASSRSNLNTEAF

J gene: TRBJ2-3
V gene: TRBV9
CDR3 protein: ASSASGSGRADTQY